The 3 T cell receptor beta chains below all came from one sample that was sequenced in a study of blood T cell repertoires in COVID-19. Using immunoSEQ multiplex PCR, the repertoire was profiled, and TCRdb retains in-frame clones only, with some absent. This sample has 70,000 to 90,000 clones, with about 82% found just once. Sequencing input: peripheral blood. These receptors were collected from a man in his fifties with COVID-19, enrolled during active disease.

The chain employs TRBV6-2 or TRBV6-3 and TRBJ1-5; TRBD1 might be the D (5 bases). The germline CDR1 and CDR2 sequences are MNHEY and SVGEGT. This CDR3 comprises 12 residues. Between the trimmed V and J ends, which lost 5 bases and 5 bases, there was a span of 7 bases. CDR3 loop: CASSVTDQPQHF. The CDR3 DNA is TGTGCCAGCAGTGTGACAGATCAGCCCCAGCATTTT.

The genes are TRBV18 and TRBJ2-2; D is perhaps TRBD1 (6 bases). This CDR3 is 14 amino acids long. V was clipped by 6 bases and J by 0 bases, with 8 bases between them. Germline V gene lookup returns CDR1 KGHSH and CDR2 LQKENI. As DNA, the CDR3 is TGTGCCAGCTCGGGGGCGGCGAACACCGGGGAGCTGTTTTTT. This codes for CASSGAANTGELFF.

The chain uses TRBV5-4 and TRBJ2-2, with TRBD2 matching over 12 bases. The germline V gene encodes CDR1 SGHNT and CDR2 YYREEE (reference sequence). This CDR3 region has 15 residues. V lost 4 bases and J lost 5; bases outside the gene matches: 3. This CDR3 is CASSLAGGLTGELFF. The CDR3 bases are TGTGCCAGCAGCCTAGCGGGAGGGCTAACCGGGGAGCTGTTTTTT.